This paragraph reports one T cell receptor (beta chain). What it binds is not known. 13 Jbeta primers and 60 Vbeta primers were used for the PCR. Repertoires were generated with immunoSEQ multiplex PCR, while TCRdb's copy carries only in-frame clones and drops some. The data contain about 150,000 clones, about 80% of them singletons. The data derive from a study of cytomegalovirus exposure and HLA in healthy donors. Overall study results and limits: Both high specificity and high sensitivity reportedly marked the classifier's diagnosis of cytomegalovirus status.

The V segment lost 4 bases and the J segment 11 bases; nucleotides outside the gene matches: 9. Germline-derived CDR1 and CDR2 are SEHNR and FQNEAQ (reference sequence). The CDR3 spans 14 residues. Material: PBMCs. The TCR was taken from a woman aged 45-65 years in good health and CMV-seropositive. V is TRBV7-9 and J is TRBJ2-7; the match to TRBD2 covers 12 bases. CDR3 coding DNA: TGTGCCAGCAGCTCGCCTAGCGGGAGGGGGGTAAAGTACTTC. Translated, it gives CASSSPSGRGVKYF.